Listed below are T cell receptor beta chains from one sample, sequenced in a study of OX40 agonist ivuxolimab in advanced cancers. Sequencing was performed with immunoSEQ multiplex PCR; in TCRdb, only in-frame clones are kept and a portion is missing. The sample yields approximately 70,000 clones, around 88% seen once. Source: CD4+ or CD8+ T cells sorted from blood, taken in a trial of the OX40 agonist ivuxolimab. The receptors here all came from an adult with an advanced solid tumor such as melanoma, head and neck, liver or kidney cancer. Both conserved end residues are part of each CDR3. Each record gives: CDR3 protein, CDR3 DNA, V gene, clone size, D gene, J gene. A D gene is named only where the DNA matches it firmly. Size is stated for part of the rows, as once, few or many counts, or as a class when the clone is expanded.

CDR3: CASSFQWNEQFF
DNA: TGTGCCAGCAGTTTCCAGTGGAATGAGCAGTTCTTC
V: TRBV28
size: -
D: -
J: TRBJ2-1

CDR3: CASVDLGRNQETQYF
DNA: TGCGCCAGCGTGGATCTCGGGAGGAACCAAGAGACCCAGTACTTC
V: TRBV10-2
size: -
D: TRBD2
J: TRBJ2-5

CDR3: CASSPEGRSDTQYF
DNA: TGTGCCAGCTCACCAGAGGGGCGGTCAGATACGCAGTATTTT
V: TRBV18
size: -
D: -
J: TRBJ2-3

CDR3: CAWSVTGTGGTEQFF
DNA: TGTGCCTGGAGCGTAACCGGGACAGGGGGAACGGAGCAGTTCTTC
V: TRBV30
size: once
D: TRBD1
J: TRBJ2-1

CDR3: CSAGGLSTDTQYF
DNA: TGCAGCGCTGGAGGGCTGAGCACAGATACGCAGTATTTT
V: TRBV29-1
size: -
D: -
J: TRBJ2-3

CDR3: CASSPTETSYGYTF
DNA: TGTGCCAGCAGTCCCACCGAAACGAGCTATGGCTACACCTTC
V: TRBV28
size: -
D: -
J: TRBJ1-2

CDR3: CASRGLTENQPQHF
DNA: TGTGCCAGTAGAGGCTTAACAGAGAATCAGCCCCAGCATTTT
V: TRBV19
size: once
D: -
J: TRBJ1-5

CDR3: CASRGWGQGVTTGELFF
DNA: TGTGCCAGTAGAGGATGGGGACAGGGCGTTACGACCGGGGAGCTGTTTTTT
V: TRBV19
size: -
D: TRBD1
J: TRBJ2-2

CDR3: CASSQSTGGIYGYTF
DNA: TGTGCCAGCAGCCAATCGACAGGGGGGATCTATGGCTACACCTTC
V: TRBV4-2
size: -
D: TRBD1
J: TRBJ1-2

CDR3: CASSWVRGQETQYF
DNA: TGTGCCAGCAGTTGGGTTAGGGGCCAAGAGACCCAGTACTTC
V: TRBV2
size: -
D: -
J: TRBJ2-5

CDR3: CASSVTSGTGDTQYF
DNA: TGTGCCAGCAGCGTGACTAGCGGGACAGGAGATACGCAGTATTTT
V: TRBV9
size: -
D: TRBD2
J: TRBJ2-3

CDR3: CASRPDRVINEQFF
DNA: TGTGCCAGCAGACCTGACAGGGTGATCAATGAGCAGTTCTTC
V: TRBV7-8
size: -
D: TRBD1
J: TRBJ2-1

CDR3: CASRGQFNQPQHF
DNA: TGTGCCAGCAGGGGACAGTTTAATCAGCCCCAGCATTTT
V: TRBV6-5
size: -
D: TRBD1
J: TRBJ1-5

CDR3: CASRSRDLNYGYTF
DNA: TGTGCCAGCAGAAGCCGGGACCTTAACTATGGCTACACCTTC
V: TRBV6-1
size: -
D: -
J: TRBJ1-2

CDR3: CAISEFANTDTQYF
DNA: TGTGCCATCAGTGAGTTTGCCAACACAGATACGCAGTATTTT
V: TRBV10-3
size: -
D: -
J: TRBJ2-3

CDR3: CASTLSTGGVQYF
DNA: TGTGCCAGCACCCTTTCGACCGGCGGGGTGCAGTACTTC
V: TRBV7-3
size: -
D: -
J: TRBJ2-7

CDR3: CASSLRPGDRTTEAFF
DNA: TGTGCCAGCAGCCTAAGGCCGGGAGACAGGACCACTGAAGCTTTCTTT
V: TRBV28
size: once
D: -
J: TRBJ1-1

CDR3: CATSRVGEEQYF
DNA: TGTGCCACCAGCAGAGTGGGGGAAGAGCAGTACTTC
V: TRBV15
size: -
D: -
J: TRBJ2-7

CDR3: CASHSRAYLSGANVLTF
DNA: TGTGCCAGTCATAGCAGGGCCTATCTCTCTGGGGCCAACGTCCTGACTTTC
V: TRBV25-1
size: once
D: -
J: TRBJ2-6

CDR3: CAWAPGRMNTEAFF
DNA: TGTGCCTGGGCCCCGGGCAGGATGAACACTGAAGCTTTCTTT
V: TRBV30
size: -
D: -
J: TRBJ1-1

CDR3: CASSSLGTGDDGYTF
DNA: TGTGCCAGCAGTTCCCTCGGGACAGGGGATGATGGCTACACCTTC
V: TRBV28
size: once
D: TRBD1
J: TRBJ1-2

CDR3: CASSERRTGEWEKLFF
DNA: TGTGCCAGCAGTGAACGCCGGACAGGGGAATGGGAAAAACTGTTTTTT
V: TRBV6-1
size: -
D: TRBD1
J: TRBJ1-4

CDR3: CASSYSQREGAGELFF
DNA: TGTGCCAGCAGTTACTCGCAGCGGGAGGGCGCCGGGGAGCTGTTTTTT
V: TRBV6-5
size: -
D: TRBD2
J: TRBJ2-2

CDR3: CASSVETSREQFF
DNA: TGTGCCAGCAGCGTAGAGACTAGCCGGGAGCAGTTCTTC
V: TRBV9
size: once
D: TRBD2
J: TRBJ2-1

CDR3: CASSPTSGGADTQYF
DNA: TGTGCCAGCAGTCCTACTAGCGGGGGGGCAGATACGCAGTATTTT
V: TRBV2
size: -
D: TRBD2
J: TRBJ2-3

CDR3: CASSLLGGGTEAFF
DNA: TGCGCCAGCAGCCTTCTAGGGGGGGGCACTGAAGCTTTCTTT
V: TRBV4-1
size: -
D: -
J: TRBJ1-1

CDR3: CASSGTVTANEKLFF
DNA: TGTGCCAGCTCAGGGACAGTGACGGCTAATGAAAAACTGTTTTTT
V: TRBV18
size: -
D: TRBD1
J: TRBJ1-4

CDR3: CASSLRGNSYEQYF
DNA: TGTGCCAGCAGCTTACGTGGGAACTCCTACGAGCAGTACTTC
V: TRBV11-3
size: once
D: -
J: TRBJ2-7

CDR3: CAISAGTGGNEQFF
DNA: TGTGCCATCAGCGCCGGGACAGGGGGCAATGAGCAGTTCTTC
V: TRBV10-3
size: -
D: TRBD1
J: TRBJ2-1

CDR3: CASSVGGAYGSPLHF
DNA: TGTGCCAGCAGCGTAGGGGGGGCATATGGTTCACCCCTCCACTTT
V: TRBV9
size: -
D: -
J: TRBJ1-6

CDR3: CASSQGAGRETQYF
DNA: TGTGCCAGCTCACAGGGGGCCGGTAGAGAGACCCAGTACTTC
V: TRBV18
size: -
D: TRBD1
J: TRBJ2-5

CDR3: CASSLKQGATTQYF
DNA: TGTGCCAGCAGCTTAAAACAGGGGGCGACTACGCAGTATTTT
V: TRBV7-3
size: few
D: TRBD1
J: TRBJ2-3

CDR3: CASSPPAGRAGGRFYEQYF
DNA: TGTGCCAGCTCACCACCGGCAGGTCGAGCGGGGGGTCGATTCTACGAGCAGTACTTC
V: TRBV18
size: -
D: TRBD2
J: TRBJ2-7

CDR3: CASSVAGTSGTYEQYF
DNA: TGTGCCAGCAGCGTAGCCGGGACTAGCGGAACCTACGAGCAGTACTTC
V: TRBV9
size: -
D: TRBD2
J: TRBJ2-7

CDR3: CASRDLRRGELFF
DNA: TGTGCCAGCAGAGACCTCAGGCGCGGGGAGCTGTTTTTT
V: TRBV6-1
size: -
D: -
J: TRBJ2-2

CDR3: CASSLRGRGPTDTQYF
DNA: TGTGCCAGCAGCTTACGGGGGCGGGGGCCCACAGATACGCAGTATTTT
V: TRBV7-3
size: -
D: -
J: TRBJ2-3

CDR3: CASSLGQSISNYGYTF
DNA: TGTGCCAGCAGTCTGGGACAGAGCATATCTAACTATGGCTACACCTTC
V: TRBV6-6
size: once
D: TRBD1
J: TRBJ1-2

CDR3: CAWSPGLSTGELFF
DNA: TGTGCCTGGTCGCCGGGACTCTCCACCGGGGAGCTGTTTTTT
V: TRBV30
size: -
D: -
J: TRBJ2-2

CDR3: CATRGGWSNEQFF
DNA: TGTGCCACCCGGGGGGGGTGGAGCAATGAGCAGTTCTTC
V: TRBV15
size: -
D: TRBD2
J: TRBJ2-1

CDR3: CAWSETSGSTEAFF
DNA: TGTGCCTGGAGCGAGACATCCGGGAGCACTGAAGCTTTCTTT
V: TRBV30
size: -
D: -
J: TRBJ1-1

CDR3: CASISGGATDTQYF
DNA: TGTGCCAGCATTAGCGGGGGGGCAACAGATACGCAGTATTTT
V: TRBV11-1
size: -
D: TRBD2
J: TRBJ2-3

CDR3: CASSQGYREQYF
DNA: TGTGCCAGCAGTCAGGGCTATCGGGAGCAGTACTTC
V: TRBV25-1
size: -
D: -
J: TRBJ2-7

CDR3: CSALSRTGGGGSYEQYF
DNA: TGCAGCGCACTATCCCGGACAGGCGGTGGGGGCTCCTACGAGCAGTACTTC
V: TRBV29-1
size: -
D: TRBD1
J: TRBJ2-7

CDR3: CASSVADRAPSALHF
DNA: TGTGCCAGCAGCGTAGCGGACAGGGCGCCTTCGGCCCTCCACTTT
V: TRBV9
size: -
D: TRBD1
J: TRBJ1-6

CDR3: CASSPVVSGNTIYF
DNA: TGTGCCAGCAGTCCTGTTGTCTCTGGAAACACCATATATTTT
V: TRBV6-5
size: -
D: -
J: TRBJ1-3

CDR3: CASSGTDPNEKLFF
DNA: TGCGCCAGCAGCGGGACAGATCCTAATGAAAAACTGTTTTTT
V: TRBV5-1
size: -
D: TRBD1
J: TRBJ1-4

CDR3: CASSLARGADNEQFF
DNA: TGTGCCAGCAGCTTGGCACGGGGGGCAGACAATGAGCAGTTCTTC
V: TRBV5-4
size: -
D: -
J: TRBJ2-1

CDR3: CASSQDPRTANYGYTF
DNA: TGTGCCAGCAGCCAAGATCCAAGGACCGCTAACTATGGCTACACCTTC
V: TRBV4-2
size: -
D: -
J: TRBJ1-2

CDR3: CASTYTDLNYGYTF
DNA: TGTGCCAGCACCTACACAGACCTCAACTATGGCTACACCTTC
V: TRBV6-6
size: -
D: -
J: TRBJ1-2

CDR3: CASSLEVSYEQYF
DNA: TGCGCCAGCAGCTTGGAGGTCTCCTACGAGCAGTACTTC
V: TRBV5-1
size: -
D: -
J: TRBJ2-7

CDR3: CASSSLDEPYEQYF
DNA: TGTGCCAGCAGCTCCCTGGACGAGCCCTACGAGCAGTACTTC
V: TRBV5-4
size: -
D: -
J: TRBJ2-7

CDR3: CASTQAGGSYNEQFF
DNA: TGCGCCAGTACCCAGGCGGGAGGTTCCTACAATGAGCAGTTCTTC
V: TRBV5-1
size: -
D: TRBD2
J: TRBJ2-1

CDR3: CSARVIETQYF
DNA: TGCAGTGCTAGAGTAATCGAGACCCAGTACTTC
V: TRBV20-1
size: -
D: -
J: TRBJ2-5

CDR3: CSVVRRETQYF
DNA: TGCAGCGTTGTTAGACGGGAGACCCAGTACTTC
V: TRBV29-1
size: -
D: -
J: TRBJ2-5

CDR3: CASSLESGQDEKLFF
DNA: TGTGCCAGCAGCTTGGAATCAGGGCAGGACGAAAAACTGTTTTTT
V: TRBV5-8
size: -
D: -
J: TRBJ1-4

CDR3: CASSRDRASTNEKLFF
DNA: TGTGCCAGCAGCCGGGACAGGGCCTCGACTAATGAAAAACTGTTTTTT
V: TRBV5-5
size: -
D: TRBD1
J: TRBJ1-4

CDR3: CASSEGFGQGAASKREQYF
DNA: TGTGCCAGCAGTGAAGGGTTTGGACAGGGGGCAGCTAGTAAGCGGGAGCAGTACTTC
V: TRBV6-1
size: -
D: TRBD1
J: TRBJ2-7

CDR3: CASSLEGRGYNEQFF
DNA: TGCGCCAGCAGCTTGGAAGGCAGGGGATACAATGAGCAGTTCTTC
V: TRBV5-1
size: -
D: -
J: TRBJ2-1

CDR3: CAAGDRGRETQYF
DNA: TGTGCCGCCGGGGACAGGGGGCGAGAGACCCAGTACTTC
V: TRBV25-1
size: -
D: TRBD1
J: TRBJ2-5